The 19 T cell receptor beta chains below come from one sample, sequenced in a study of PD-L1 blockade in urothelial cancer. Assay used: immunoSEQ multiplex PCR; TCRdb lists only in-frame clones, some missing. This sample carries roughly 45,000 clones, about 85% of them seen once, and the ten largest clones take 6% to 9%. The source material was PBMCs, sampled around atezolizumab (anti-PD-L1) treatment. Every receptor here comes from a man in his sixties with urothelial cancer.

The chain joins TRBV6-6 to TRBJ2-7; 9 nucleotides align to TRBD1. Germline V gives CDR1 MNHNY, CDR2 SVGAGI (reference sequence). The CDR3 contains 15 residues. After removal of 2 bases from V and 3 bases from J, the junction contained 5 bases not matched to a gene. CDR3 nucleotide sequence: TGTGCCAGCAGTTACGACAAGACAGGGGGCTACGAGCAGTACTTC. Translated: CASSYDKTGGYEQYF.

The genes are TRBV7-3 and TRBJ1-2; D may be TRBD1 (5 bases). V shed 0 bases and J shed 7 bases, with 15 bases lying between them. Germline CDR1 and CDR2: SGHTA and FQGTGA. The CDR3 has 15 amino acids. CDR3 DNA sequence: TGTGCCAGCAGCTTAACTGGGGCAGGGTTCGTTGGCTACACCTTC. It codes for CASSLTGAGFVGYTF.

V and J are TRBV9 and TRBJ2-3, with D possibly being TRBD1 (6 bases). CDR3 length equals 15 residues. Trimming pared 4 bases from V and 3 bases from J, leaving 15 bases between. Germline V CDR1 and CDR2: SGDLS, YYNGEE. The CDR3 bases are TGTGCCAGCAGCCCGCAGGGGTTTTGGACAGATACGCAGTATTTT. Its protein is CASSPQGFWTDTQYF.

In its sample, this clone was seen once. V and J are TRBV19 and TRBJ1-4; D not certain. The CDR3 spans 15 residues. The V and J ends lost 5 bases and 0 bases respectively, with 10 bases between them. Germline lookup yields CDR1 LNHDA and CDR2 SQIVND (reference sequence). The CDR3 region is CASSPRVATNEKLFF. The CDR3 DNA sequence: TGTGCCAGTAGTCCCCGCGTGGCAACTAATGAAAAACTGTTTTTT.

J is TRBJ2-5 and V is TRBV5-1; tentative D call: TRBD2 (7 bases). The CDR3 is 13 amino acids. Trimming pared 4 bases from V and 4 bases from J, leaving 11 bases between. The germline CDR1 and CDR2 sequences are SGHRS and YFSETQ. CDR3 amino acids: CASSIGGGETQYF. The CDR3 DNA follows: TGCGCCAGCAGCATAGGGGGGGGAGAGACCCAGTACTTC. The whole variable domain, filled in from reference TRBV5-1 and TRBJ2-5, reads KAGVTQTPRYLIKTRGQQVTLSCSPISGHRSVSWYQQTPGQGLQFLFEYFSETQRNKGNFPGRFSGRQFSNSRSEMNVSTLELGDSALYLCASSIGGGETQYFGPGTRLLVL.

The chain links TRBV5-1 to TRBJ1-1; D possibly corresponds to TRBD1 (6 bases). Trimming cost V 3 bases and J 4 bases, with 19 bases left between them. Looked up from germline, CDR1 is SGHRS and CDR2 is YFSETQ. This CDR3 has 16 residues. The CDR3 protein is CASSSPTGNQSTEAFF. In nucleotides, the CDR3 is TGCGCCAGCAGCTCCCCCACAGGGAACCAGAGCACTGAAGCTTTCTTT.

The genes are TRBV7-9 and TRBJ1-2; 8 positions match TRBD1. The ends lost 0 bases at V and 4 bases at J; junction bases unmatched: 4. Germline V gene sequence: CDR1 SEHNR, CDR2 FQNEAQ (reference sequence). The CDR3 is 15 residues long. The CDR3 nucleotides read TGTGCCAGCAGCTTAGCGCAGGACAGGGTCTATGGCTACACCTTC. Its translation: CASSLAQDRVYGYTF.

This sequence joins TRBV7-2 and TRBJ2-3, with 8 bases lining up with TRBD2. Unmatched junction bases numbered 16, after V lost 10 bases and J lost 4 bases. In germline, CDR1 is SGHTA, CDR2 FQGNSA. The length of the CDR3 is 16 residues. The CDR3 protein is CATSPGRGVPPDTQYF. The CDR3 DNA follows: TGTGCCACCAGTCCAGGGCGGGGGGTCCCCCCAGATACGCAGTATTTT.

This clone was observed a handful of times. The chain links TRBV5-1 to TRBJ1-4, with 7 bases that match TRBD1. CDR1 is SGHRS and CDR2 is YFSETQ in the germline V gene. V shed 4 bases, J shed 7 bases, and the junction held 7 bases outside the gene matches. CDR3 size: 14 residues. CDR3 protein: CASSGTGQFEKLFF. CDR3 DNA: TGCGCCAGCAGCGGTACGGGACAGTTTGAAAAACTGTTTTTT.

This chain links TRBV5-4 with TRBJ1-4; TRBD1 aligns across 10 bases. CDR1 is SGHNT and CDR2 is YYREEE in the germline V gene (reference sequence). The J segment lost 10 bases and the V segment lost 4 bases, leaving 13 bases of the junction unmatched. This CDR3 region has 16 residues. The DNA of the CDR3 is TGTGCCAGCAGCCTTTGGACAGGGGGGGATAAAGGAAAACTGTTTTTT. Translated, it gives CASSLWTGGDKGKLFF.

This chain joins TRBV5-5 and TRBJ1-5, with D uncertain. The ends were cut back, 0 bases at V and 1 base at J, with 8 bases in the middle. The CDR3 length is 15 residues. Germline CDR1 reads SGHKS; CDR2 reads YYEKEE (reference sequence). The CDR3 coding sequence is TGTGCCAGCAGCTTGGCATTTGGCAGCAATCAGCCCCAGCATTTT. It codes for CASSLAFGSNQPQHF.

This CDR3 is CASSPAADTQYF. The CDR3 nucleotides are TGTGCCAGCAGCCCAGCGGCAGATACGCAGTATTTT. This chain joins TRBV7-2 and TRBJ2-3, with a tentative D call TRBD2 (5 bases). CDR1 and CDR2 (germline): SGHTA, FQGNSA. This CDR3 has 12 amino acids. Trimming left V 5 bases short and J 4 bases short, with 7 bases between.

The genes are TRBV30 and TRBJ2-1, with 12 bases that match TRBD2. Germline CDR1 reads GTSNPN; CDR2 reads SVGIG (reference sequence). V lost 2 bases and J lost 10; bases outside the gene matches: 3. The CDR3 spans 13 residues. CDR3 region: CAWSTGTSGEQFF. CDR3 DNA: TGTGCCTGGAGTACAGGGACTAGCGGGGAGCAGTTCTTC.

Here the CDR3 reads CASSPIRETGNTIYF. The CDR3 nucleotides read TGTGCCAGCTCACCAATCCGGGAGACTGGAAACACCATATATTTT. The rearrangement links TRBV18 to TRBJ1-3; D not certain. With 2 bases removed from V and 2 bases from J, the gap between germline ends came to 10 bases. The CDR3 has 15 amino acids. CDR1 KGHSH and CDR2 LQKENI come from the germline V gene.

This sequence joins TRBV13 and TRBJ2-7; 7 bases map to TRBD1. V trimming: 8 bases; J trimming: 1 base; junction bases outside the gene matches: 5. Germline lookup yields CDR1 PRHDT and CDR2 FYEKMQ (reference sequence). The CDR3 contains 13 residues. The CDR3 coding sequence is TGTGCCAGCTCGGACAGGTTTTCCTACGAGCAGTACTTC. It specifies CASSDRFSYEQYF. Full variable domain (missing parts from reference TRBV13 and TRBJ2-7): AAGVIQSPRHLIKEKRETATLKCYPIPRHDTVYWYQQGPGQDPQFLISFYEKMQSDKGSIPDRFSAQQFSDYHSELNMSSLELGDSALYFCASSDRFSYEQYFGPGTRLTVT.

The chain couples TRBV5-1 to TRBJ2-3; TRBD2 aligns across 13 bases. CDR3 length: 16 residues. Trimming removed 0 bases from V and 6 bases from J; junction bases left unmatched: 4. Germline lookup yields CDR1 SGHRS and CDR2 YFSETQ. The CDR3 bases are TGCGCCAGCAGCTTGGCCACTAGCGGGGGGGCCGATACGCAGTATTTT. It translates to CASSLATSGGADTQYF.

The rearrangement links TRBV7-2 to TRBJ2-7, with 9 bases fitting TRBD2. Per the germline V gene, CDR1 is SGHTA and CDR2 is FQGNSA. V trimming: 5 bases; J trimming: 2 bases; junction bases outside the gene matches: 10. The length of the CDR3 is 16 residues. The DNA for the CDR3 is TGTGCCAGCAGCCCCGCCGGGACTAGCTTTACCTACGAGCAGTACTTC. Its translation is CASSPAGTSFTYEQYF.

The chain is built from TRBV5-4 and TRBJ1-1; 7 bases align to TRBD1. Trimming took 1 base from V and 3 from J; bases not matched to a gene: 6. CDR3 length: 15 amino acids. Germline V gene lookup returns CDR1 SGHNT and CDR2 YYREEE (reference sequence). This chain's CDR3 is CASSLPRGADTEAFF. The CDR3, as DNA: TGTGCCAGCAGCTTGCCCAGGGGGGCCGACACTGAAGCTTTCTTT.

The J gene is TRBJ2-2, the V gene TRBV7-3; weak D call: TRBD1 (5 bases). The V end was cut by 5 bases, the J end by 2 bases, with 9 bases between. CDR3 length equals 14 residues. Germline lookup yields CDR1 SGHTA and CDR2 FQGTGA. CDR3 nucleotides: TGTGCCAGCAGCCCCGGACAAAACACCGGGGAGCTGTTTTTT. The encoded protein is CASSPGQNTGELFF.